The rows below give T cell receptor beta chains drawn from one sample of a study of PD-1 blockade in classical Hodgkin lymphoma. Repertoires were generated with immunoSEQ multiplex PCR, while TCRdb's copy carries only in-frame clones and drops some. Found here are approximately 100,000 clones, around 89% of them singletons; the top ten hold 5% to 7.5%. The starting material was peripheral blood mononuclear cells (PBMCs), obtained before the second cycle of nivolumab. These receptors were taken from a human donor with classical Hodgkin lymphoma. Both conserved end residues are part of each CDR3. The order of the fields is J gene, clone size, V gene, D gene, CDR3 protein, CDR3 DNA. D genes are given only for firm matches. Not all rows give a size; the values are once, few, many and, for expanded clones, a class.

>TRBJ2-7|few|TRBV7-9|TRBD2
CASSFAGGAYEQYF
TGTGCCAGCAGCTTCGCGGGGGGAGCCTACGAGCAGTACTTC
>TRBJ2-3|.|TRBV5-4|.
CASSLDGVTSTDTQYF
TGTGCCAGCAGCTTGGACGGCGTGACTAGCACAGATACGCAGTATTTT
>TRBJ1-2|.|TRBV2|.
CASEGNGYTF
TGTGCCAGCGAAGGTAATGGCTACACCTTC
>TRBJ2-7|.|TRBV9|TRBD2
CASSVGGSGATYEQYF
TGTGCCAGCAGCGTAGGCGGTAGCGGGGCGACGTACGAGCAGTACTTC
>TRBJ2-1|.|TRBV12-1|.
CASSFPRRSYNEQFF
TGTGCCAGCAGCTTCCCTAGGCGGTCCTACAATGAGCAGTTCTTC
>TRBJ1-5|.|TRBV11-2|.
CASSLVTGQPQHF
TGTGCCAGCAGCTTAGTGACGGGTCAGCCCCAGCATTTT
>TRBJ2-3|.|TRBV30|TRBD2
CAWSSGGAVDTQYF
TGTGCCTGGAGTAGCGGGGGGGCGGTAGATACGCAGTATTTT
>TRBJ1-1|once|TRBV28|.
CASSLRLGPGTEAFF
TGTGCCAGCAGTTTGAGGCTGGGGCCGGGCACTGAAGCTTTCTTT
>TRBJ1-2|.|TRBV19|.
CASPGCGQSIDCYGYTF
TGTGCCAGTCCAGGGTGCGGACAGTCAATCGACTGCTATGGCTACACCTTC
>TRBJ2-3|.|TRBV30|.
CAWSGGPGTTQYF
TGTGCCTGGAGTGGGGGCCCGGGAACAACGCAGTATTTT
>TRBJ2-7|.|TRBV7-9|.
CASSLGAASYEQYF
TGTGCCAGCAGCTTGGGGGCAGCCTCCTACGAGCAGTACTTC
>TRBJ2-5|.|TRBV7-8|.
CASSLGLGETQYF
TGTGCCAGCAGCTTAGGACTAGGAGAGACCCAGTACTTC
>TRBJ1-5|.|TRBV27|.
CASSPPEGAGFSNQPQHF
TGTGCCAGCAGTCCCCCCGAGGGAGCGGGGTTTAGCAATCAGCCCCAGCATTTT
>TRBJ2-1|.|TRBV7-3|TRBD2
CASSLAVASGGVYNEQFF
TGTGCCAGCAGCTTAGCAGTGGCTAGCGGGGGGGTTTACAATGAGCAGTTCTTC
>TRBJ2-3|.|TRBV30|.
CAWSADTQYF
TGTGCCTGGAGTGCAGATACGCAGTATTTT
>TRBJ1-4|.|TRBV19|TRBD1
CASSTPTGTVNEKLFF
TGTGCCAGTAGTACCCCCACCGGGACAGTGAATGAAAAACTGTTTTTT
>TRBJ2-1|.|TRBV6-6|TRBD1
CASSRQGMISNEQFF
TGTGCCAGCAGCCGACAGGGGATGATTAGCAATGAGCAGTTCTTC
>TRBJ2-1|.|TRBV4-3|.
CASSQGLEGAQGQTQFF
TGCGCCAGCAGCCAAGGGCTGGAGGGGGCCCAAGGTCAAACCCAGTTCTTC
>TRBJ2-6|.|TRBV9|TRBD1
CASSFQGWDRDWGSGANVLTF
TGTGCCAGCAGCTTTCAGGGGTGGGACAGGGATTGGGGCTCTGGGGCCAACGTCCTGACTTTC
>TRBJ2-1|.|TRBV2|.
CASKFGRGDAEQFF
TGTGCCAGCAAATTCGGCAGGGGGGATGCTGAGCAGTTCTTC
>TRBJ2-7|once|TRBV7-2|.
CASSLVYGSGQYF
TGTGCCAGCAGCTTAGTGTACGGGTCAGGGCAGTACTTC
>TRBJ2-1|.|TRBV5-1|TRBD2
CASSLLAGGLNEQFF
TGCGCCAGCAGCTTACTAGCGGGGGGCTTGAATGAGCAGTTCTTC
>TRBJ2-3|.|TRBV7-9|.
CASSFDSGAQYF
TGTGCCAGCAGCTTCGACAGTGGGGCGCAGTATTTT
>TRBJ2-7|.|TRBV19|.
CASSISQLSYEQYF
TGTGCCAGTAGTATATCCCAGCTCTCCTACGAGCAGTACTTC
>TRBJ2-1|.|TRBV27|TRBD2
CASSLTQGLAGGAYNEQFF
TGTGCCAGCAGTTTAACACAGGGACTAGCGGGGGGGGCCTACAATGAGCAGTTCTTC
>TRBJ1-5|.|TRBV25-1|.
CASSPHKGNQPQHF
TGTGCCAGCAGTCCCCACAAGGGGAATCAGCCCCAGCATTTT
>TRBJ2-5|.|TRBV5-5|TRBD1
CASSSPTGGWETQYF
TGTGCCAGCAGCTCGCCGACAGGGGGCTGGGAGACCCAGTACTTC
>TRBJ2-7|.|TRBV18|.
CASSPPNPSSYEQYF
TGTGCCAGCTCACCACCTAACCCAAGCTCCTACGAGCAGTACTTC